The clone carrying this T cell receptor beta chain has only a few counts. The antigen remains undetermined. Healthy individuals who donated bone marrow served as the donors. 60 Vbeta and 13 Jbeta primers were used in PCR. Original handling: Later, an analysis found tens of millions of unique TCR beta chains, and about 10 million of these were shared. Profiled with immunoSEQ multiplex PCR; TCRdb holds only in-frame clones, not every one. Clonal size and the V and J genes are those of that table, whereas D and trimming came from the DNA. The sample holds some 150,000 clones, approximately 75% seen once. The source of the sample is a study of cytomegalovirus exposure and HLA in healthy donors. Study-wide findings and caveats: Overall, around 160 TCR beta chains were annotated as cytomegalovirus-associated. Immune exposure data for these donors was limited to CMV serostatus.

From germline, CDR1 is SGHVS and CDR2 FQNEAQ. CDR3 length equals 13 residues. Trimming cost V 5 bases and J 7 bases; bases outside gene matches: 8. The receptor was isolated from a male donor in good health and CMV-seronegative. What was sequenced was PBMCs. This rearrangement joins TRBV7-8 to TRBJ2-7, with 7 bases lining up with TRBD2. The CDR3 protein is CASSPVGGIEQYF. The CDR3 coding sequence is TGTGCCAGCAGCCCAGTCGGGGGGATTGAGCAGTACTTC.